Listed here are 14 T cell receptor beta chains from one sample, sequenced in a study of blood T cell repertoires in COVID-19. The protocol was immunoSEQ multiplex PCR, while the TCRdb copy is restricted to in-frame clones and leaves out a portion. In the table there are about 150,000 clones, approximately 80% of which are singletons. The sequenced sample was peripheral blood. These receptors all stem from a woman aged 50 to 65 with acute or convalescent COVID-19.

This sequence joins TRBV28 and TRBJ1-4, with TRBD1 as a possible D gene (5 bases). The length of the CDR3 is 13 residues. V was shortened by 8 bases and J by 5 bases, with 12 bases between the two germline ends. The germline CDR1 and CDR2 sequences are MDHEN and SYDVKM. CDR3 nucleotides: TGTGCCAGCTGGGGCAGTCAGAATGAAAAACTGTTTTTT. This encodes CASWGSQNEKLFF.

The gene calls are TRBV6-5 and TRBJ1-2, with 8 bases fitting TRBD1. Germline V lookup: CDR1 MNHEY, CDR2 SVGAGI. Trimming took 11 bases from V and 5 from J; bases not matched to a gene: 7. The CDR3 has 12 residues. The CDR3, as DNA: TGTGCCGCAACAGGGGGGGAATATGGCTACACCTTC. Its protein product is CAATGGEYGYTF.

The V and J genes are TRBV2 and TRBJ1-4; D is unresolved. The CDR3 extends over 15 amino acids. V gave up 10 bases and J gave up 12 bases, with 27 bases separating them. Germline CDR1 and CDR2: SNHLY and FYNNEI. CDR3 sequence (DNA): TGTGCCACCAACCATAACTTAAGACCGGGAGAACAACTGTTTTTT. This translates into CATNHNLRPGEQLFF.

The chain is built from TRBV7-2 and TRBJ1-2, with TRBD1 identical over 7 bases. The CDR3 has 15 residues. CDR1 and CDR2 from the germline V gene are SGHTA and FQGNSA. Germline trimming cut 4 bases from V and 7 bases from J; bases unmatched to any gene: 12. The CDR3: CASSSLAPRQGGYTF. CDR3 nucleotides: TGTGCCAGCAGCTCCCTCGCCCCCCGACAGGGTGGCTACACCTTC.

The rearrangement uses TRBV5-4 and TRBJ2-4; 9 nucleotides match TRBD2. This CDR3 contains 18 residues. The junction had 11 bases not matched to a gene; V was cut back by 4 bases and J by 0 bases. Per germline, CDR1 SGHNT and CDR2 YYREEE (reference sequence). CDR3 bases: TGTGCCAGCAGCGTGACTAGCGGACCTCATCTAGCCAAAAACATTCAGTACTTC. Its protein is CASSVTSGPHLAKNIQYF.

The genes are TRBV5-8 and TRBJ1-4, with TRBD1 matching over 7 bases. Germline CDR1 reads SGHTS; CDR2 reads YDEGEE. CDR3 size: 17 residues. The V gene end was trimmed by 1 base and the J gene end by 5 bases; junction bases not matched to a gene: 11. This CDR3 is CASSLSGQPFSNEKLFF. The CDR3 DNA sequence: TGTGCCAGCAGCTTGTCGGGACAGCCCTTCTCAAATGAAAAACTGTTTTTT.

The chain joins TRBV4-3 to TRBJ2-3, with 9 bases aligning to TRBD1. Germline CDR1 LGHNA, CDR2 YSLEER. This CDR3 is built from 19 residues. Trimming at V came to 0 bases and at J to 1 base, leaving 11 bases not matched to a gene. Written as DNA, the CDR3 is TGCGCCAGCAGCCAAGATTCGGTACACAGGGGGCCTGGCACAGATACGCAGTATTTT. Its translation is CASSQDSVHRGPGTDTQYF.

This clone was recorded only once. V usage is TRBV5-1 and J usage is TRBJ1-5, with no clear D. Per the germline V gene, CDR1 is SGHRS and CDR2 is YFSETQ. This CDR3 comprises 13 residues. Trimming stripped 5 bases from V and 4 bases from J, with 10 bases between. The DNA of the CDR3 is TGCGCCAGCAGTTCTGACTTAAATCAGCCCCAGCATTTT. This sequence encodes CASSSDLNQPQHF.

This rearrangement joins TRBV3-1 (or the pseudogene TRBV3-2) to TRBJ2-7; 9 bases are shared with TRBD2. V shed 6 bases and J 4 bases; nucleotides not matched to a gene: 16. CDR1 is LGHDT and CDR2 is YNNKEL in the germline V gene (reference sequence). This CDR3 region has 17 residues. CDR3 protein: CASSIELAGPWGYEQYF. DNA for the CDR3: TGTGCCAGCAGTATTGAACTAGCGGGTCCTTGGGGATACGAGCAGTACTTC.

CDR3 in amino acids: CASSPKRGGSYNEQFF. In DNA, the CDR3 is TGTGCCAGCAGCCCCAAGCGGGGGGGCTCCTACAATGAGCAGTTCTTC. The chain recombines TRBV5-4 with TRBJ2-1; 10 bases line up with TRBD2. J lost 0 bases, V lost 4 bases, and 4 bases had no gene match. The germline CDR1 and CDR2 sequences are SGHNT and YYREEE (reference sequence). The CDR3 is 16 amino acids.

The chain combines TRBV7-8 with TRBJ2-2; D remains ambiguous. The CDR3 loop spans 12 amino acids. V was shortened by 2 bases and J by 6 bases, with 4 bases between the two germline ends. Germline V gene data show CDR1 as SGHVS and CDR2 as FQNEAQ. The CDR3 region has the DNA TGTGCCAGCAGCTTATTAGCCGGGGAGCTGTTTTTT. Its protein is CASSLLAGELFF.

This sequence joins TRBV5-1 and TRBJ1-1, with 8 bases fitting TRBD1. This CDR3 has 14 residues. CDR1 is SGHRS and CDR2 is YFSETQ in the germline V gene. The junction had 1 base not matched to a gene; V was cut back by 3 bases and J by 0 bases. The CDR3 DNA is TGCGCCAGCAGCTGGACAGGGTTGAACACTGAAGCTTTCTTT. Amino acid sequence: CASSWTGLNTEAFF.

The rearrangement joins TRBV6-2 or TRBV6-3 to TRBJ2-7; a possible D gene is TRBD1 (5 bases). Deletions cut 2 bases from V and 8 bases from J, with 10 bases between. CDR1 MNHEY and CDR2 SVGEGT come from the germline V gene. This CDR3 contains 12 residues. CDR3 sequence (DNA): TGTGCCAGCAGTTACCAGCGACAGCAGCAGTACTTC. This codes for CASSYQRQQQYF.

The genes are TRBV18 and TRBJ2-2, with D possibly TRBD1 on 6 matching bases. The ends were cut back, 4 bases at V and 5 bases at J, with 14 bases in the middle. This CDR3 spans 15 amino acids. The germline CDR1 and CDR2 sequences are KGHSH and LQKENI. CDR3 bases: TGTGCCAGCTCACGCCGACAGGTGGGGACCGGGGAGCTGTTTTTT. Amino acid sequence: CASSRRQVGTGELFF. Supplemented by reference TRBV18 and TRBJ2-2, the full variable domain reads NAGVMQNPRHLVRRRGQEARLRCSPMKGHSHVYWYRQLPEEGLKFMVYLQKENIIDESGMPKERFSAEFPKEGPSILRIQQVVRGDSAAYFCASSRRQVGTGELFFGEGSRLTVL.